These 12 T cell receptor beta chains were sequenced from one sample in a study of T cell repertoires in cytomegalovirus infection. TCRdb itself ran the reads through MiXCR, one entry per CDR3 protein. The repertoire has about 400,000 distinct CDR3 sequences, around 18% of them found once; the top ten carry approximately 10%. Sequenced: PBMCs. Receptors were obtained from a human donor in good health (CMV status not recorded). Some clones in this sample may be carry-over from other donors' samples.

The chain carries TRBV6-2 or TRBV6-3 and TRBJ1-1; D remains ambiguous. The CDR3 runs 15 residues. Trimming removed 2 bases from V and 1 base from J, with 11 bases in between. Germline-derived CDR1 and CDR2 are MNHEY and SVGEGT. This CDR3 is CASSYRPSGNTEAFF. For the CDR3, the DNA is TGTGCCAGCAGTTACCGTCCCAGTGGGAACACTGAAGCTTTCTTT.

V gene TRBV30 combines with J gene TRBJ1-2; TRBD1 aligns across 9 bases. This CDR3 has 16 amino acids. V gave up 0 bases and J gave up 4 bases; unmatched junction bases: 9. Germline V gene sequence: CDR1 GTSNPN, CDR2 SVGIG (reference sequence). DNA of the CDR3: TGTGCCTGGAGTGTACGACAGGGGGGTCGTATCTATGGCTACACCTTC. It encodes CAWSVRQGGRIYGYTF.

The genes are TRBV4-2 and TRBJ1-1, with D maybe TRBD1 (6 bases). The CDR3 has 16 residues. V was pared by 1 base and J by 0 bases, with 12 bases between. CDR1 and CDR2 (germline): LGHNA, YNFKEQ. CDR3 bases: TGTGCCAGCAGCCAAGCGTGGGGGCTTTTGAACACTGAAGCTTTCTTT. It yields the protein CASSQAWGLLNTEAFF.

V usage is TRBV20-1 and J usage is TRBJ2-3; D tentatively reads TRBD1 or TRBD2 (5 bases each). V gave up 6 bases and J gave up 0 bases, with 13 bases separating them. Germline lookup yields CDR1 DFQATT and CDR2 SNEGSKA (reference sequence). CDR3 length: 14 residues. In nucleotides, the CDR3 is TGCAGTGCCACTCCGGGACCGAGCACAGATACGCAGTATTTT. Protein product: CSATPGPSTDTQYF.

The V and J genes are TRBV7-8 and TRBJ2-2; TRBD1 agrees at 7 bases. Per the germline V gene, CDR1 is SGHVS and CDR2 is FQNEAQ. Trimming cost V 5 bases and J 3 bases; bases outside gene matches: 6. The CDR3 sequence is 15 residues long. This CDR3 reads CASSPGQTDTGELFF. The CDR3 DNA follows: TGTGCCAGCAGCCCGGGACAGACCGACACCGGGGAGCTGTTTTTT. Full variable domain (rest looked up from reference TRBV7-8 and TRBJ2-2): GAGVSQSPRYKVAKRGQDVALRCDPISGHVSLFWYQQALGQGPEFLTYFQNEAQLDKSGLPSDRFFAERPEGSVSTLKIQRTQQEDSAVYLCASSPGQTDTGELFFGEGSRLTVL.

This clonotype was counted ten times or more. The V gene is TRBV28, the J gene TRBJ1-4, with D tentatively TRBD1 (5 bases). The germline V gene encodes CDR1 MDHEN and CDR2 SYDVKM. Trimming stripped 6 bases from V and 10 bases from J, with 18 bases between. The CDR3 consists of 14 residues. This CDR3 reads CASSLGLSGRKLFF. The DNA for the CDR3 is TGTGCCAGCAGCCTGGGACTCTCAGGGCGAAAACTGTTTTTT.

In its sample, this clonotype was seen many times. The chain couples TRBV7-8 to TRBJ2-2; no clear D gene. The V gene lost 4 bases and the J gene lost 2 bases, with 14 bases spanning the gap. Per germline, CDR1 SGHVS and CDR2 FQNEAQ. This CDR3 is built from 16 residues. CDR3 bases: TGTGCCAGCAGCTCAGTCGGCACAGCAAACACCGGGGAGCTGTTTTTT. Protein product: CASSSVGTANTGELFF.

This clonotype was found many times. CDR3 bases: TGTGCCAGCAGTTTGCCAGGGAGCTACGAGCAGTACTTC. Encoded protein: CASSLPGSYEQYF. This chain uses TRBV27 with TRBJ2-7; D assignment may be TRBD1 or TRBD2 (5 bases each). Germline V lookup: CDR1 MNHEY, CDR2 SMNVEV (reference sequence). The V end was cut by 3 bases, the J end by 3 bases, with 9 bases between. The CDR3 length is 13 residues.

This clonotype was observed a handful of times. The CDR3 region is CASSHGQGYGYTF. The CDR3 region has the DNA TGTGCCAGCAGCCACGGACAGGGGTACGGCTACACCTTC. V usage is TRBV7-9 and J usage is TRBJ1-2; 9 bases are shared with TRBD1. The trim removed 5 bases at V and 8 bases at J, leaving 6 bases unmatched. CDR1 and CDR2 (germline): SEHNR, FQNEAQ (reference sequence). The CDR3 contains 13 residues.

The rearrangement uses TRBV7-2 and TRBJ1-5, with D perhaps matching TRBD1 (5 bases). Trimming removed 5 bases at V and 7 bases at J, with 15 bases between. The CDR3 is 14 amino acids. Germline V lookup: CDR1 SGHTA, CDR2 FQGNSA. The CDR3 reads CASSPGRSIQPQHF. For the CDR3, the DNA is TGTGCCAGCAGCCCAGGGAGGTCTATCCAGCCCCAGCATTTT.

The gene calls are TRBV7-2 and TRBJ2-3, with 10 bases aligning to TRBD2. Trimming took 3 bases from V and 8 from J; bases not matched to a gene: 5. The CDR3 totals 14 residues. CDR1 and CDR2 from the germline V gene are SGHTA and FQGNSA. This chain's CDR3 is CASSFLAGETTQYF. The DNA of the CDR3 is TGTGCCAGCAGCTTTCTAGCGGGAGAGACTACGCAGTATTTT. Full variable domain (rest looked up from reference TRBV7-2 and TRBJ2-3): GAGVSQSPSNKVTEKGKDVELRCDPISGHTALYWYRQSLGQGLEFLIYFQGNSAPDKSGLPSDRFSAERTGGSVSTLTIQRTQQEDSAVYLCASSFLAGETTQYFGPGTRLTVL.

This clonotype occurred many times. This sequence joins TRBV24-1 and TRBJ2-1; 8 bases agree with TRBD1. Germline values: CDR1 KGHDR, CDR2 SFDVKD. This CDR3 is built from 14 residues. Germline trimming cut 6 bases from V and 2 bases from J; bases unmatched to any gene: 2. CDR3 sequence (DNA): TGTGCCACCAGTCCCAGGGGGCCCTACAATGAGCAGTTCTTC. Protein product: CATSPRGPYNEQFF.